The subject of this entry is one T cell receptor beta chain. The sample belongs to a study of T cells expressing NK-cell markers. From the 5' RACE reads, TCRdb lists one entry per CDR3 protein and no DNA. The sample data list 200,000 to 300,000 distinct CDR3 sequences. CDR3 length: 16 residues. The clonotype originates from a woman aged 18 to 75 in good health. The chain has TRBV12-3 or TRBV12-4 and TRBJ2-1; TCRdb calls TRBD1, which cannot be checked without DNA. Source material: blood T cells: a sorted CD56 or NKG2C T cell subset, CD4+ or CD8+ T cells, or bulk PBMC T cells (not recorded which). This CDR3 is CASSPRLPGGVNEQFF.